The present T cell receptor beta chain was sequenced within a study of cytomegalovirus exposure and HLA in healthy donors. Study-wide results and caveats: Cytomegalovirus-associated status was assigned to some 160 TCR beta chains. Per published accounts, TCR beta sequences correctly predicted the HLA-A and HLA-B alleles of most subjects. An ancestry cluster, one associated with Asian ancestry, reportedly showed fewer N-insertions than the approximately 670-donor mean in a later analysis. Upon later analysis, TCR association rates were observed to vary by HLA locus, being highest for DRB1 and lowest for HLA-C.

About this clone itself: Its antigen is unidentified.

It was with 60 Vbeta and 13 Jbeta primers that the PCR ran. Sequenced by immunoSEQ multiplex PCR; TCRdb stores in-frame clones only, minus some. This table holds 130,000 to 150,000 clones. Germline V gene sequence: CDR1 MNHEY, CDR2 SVGAGI. The CDR3 loop spans 15 amino acids. Trimming stripped 1 base from V and 6 bases from J, with 16 bases between. The sample comprised PBMCs. J is TRBJ2-7 and V is TRBV6-5; TRBD1 might be the D (6 bases). The receptor's source is a male donor in good health and CMV-seronegative. The CDR3 is CASSYWNQGSGEQYF. The CDR3 bases are TGTGCCAGCAGTTACTGGAATCAGGGGTCAGGCGAGCAGTACTTC.